These T cell receptor beta chains were read from a single sample in a study of T cell clones after liver transplantation. The data were produced by immunoSEQ multiplex PCR, yet TCRdb's version contains in-frame clones alone and is incomplete. The sample consists of roughly 100,000 clones, approximately 79% of them appearing once. The input for sequencing was CD4+ T cells from blood, taken approximately 45 months after liver transplant. All receptors derive from a human patient who received a liver transplant. A share of the T cells may be of graft donor origin. Both conserved end residues are part of each CDR3. A D gene is named only where the DNA matches it firmly. Clone size is given for some rows only: seen once, a few or many times, or a class if the clone is expanded.

D,J,V,size,DNA,CDR3
TRBD1,TRBJ2-5,TRBV30,NA,TGTGCCTGGAGTGTACCCACAGGGGTTTGGGAGACCCAGTACTTC,CAWSVPTGVWETQYF
NA,TRBJ2-4,TRBV9,few,TGTGCCAGCAGCGTAGATACAGGTGCCAGTTACTTC,CASSVDTGASYF
NA,TRBJ1-4,TRBV28,NA,TGTGCCAGCAGTTTAACTGAAAAACTGTTTTTT,CASSLTEKLFF
NA,TRBJ1-2,TRBV7-9,once,TGTGCCAGCAGCTTAGGGGAAGCTAGTCACTATGGCTACACCTTC,CASSLGEASHYGYTF
NA,TRBJ2-1,TRBV5-4,NA,TGTGCCAGCAGCTTGGATGACAGCCCCAACAATGAGCAGTTCTTC,CASSLDDSPNNEQFF
NA,TRBJ1-4,TRBV19,NA,TGTGCCAGTAGTATTCAGGGTAGCAATGAAAAACTGTTTTTT,CASSIQGSNEKLFF
TRBD1,TRBJ2-5,TRBV7-3,NA,TGTGCCAGCAGCTTAAGTGGGGACAGGGAAGAGACCCAGTACTTC,CASSLSGDREETQYF
NA,TRBJ1-2,TRBV19,NA,TGTGCCAGTAGTAAGGGGCCAGGTGAGAGCTACACCTTC,CASSKGPGESYTF
TRBD2,TRBJ2-5,TRBV19,NA,TGTGCCAGTAGTTCTACCGCACCGGGGGGAGAGACCCAGTACTTC,CASSSTAPGGETQYF
NA,TRBJ1-4,TRBV28,NA,TGTGCCAGCAGTTTGTTCGACAGTGGGGAAAAACTGTTTTTT,CASSLFDSGEKLFF
NA,TRBJ2-6,TRBV6-1,once,TGTGCCAGCATGCCGAGGGGGACCGGGGCCAACGTCCTGACTTTC,CASMPRGTGANVLTF
NA,TRBJ2-1,TRBV18,NA,TGTGCCAGCTCACCACCGTCCGGAGGGGGTGAGCAGTTCTTC,CASSPPSGGGEQFF
NA,TRBJ1-2,TRBV5-1,few,TGCGCCAGCAGCTTGGATTGGGGGGTCGACTACTACACCTTC,CASSLDWGVDYYTF
TRBD2,TRBJ2-7,TRBV5-1,NA,TGCGCCAGCAGCTCGGGGGGAGGGCCAAGGGGCTACGAGCAGTACTTC,CASSSGGGPRGYEQYF
NA,TRBJ2-3,TRBV5-6,NA,TGTGCCAGCAGCTTGAGTCGCTCAAGCGTAAGGTATTTT,CASSLSRSSVRYF
NA,TRBJ2-1,TRBV11-2,NA,TGTGCCAGCAGCTCAGAGGGAACAGGTTGGGGACGTGAGCAGTTCTTC,CASSSEGTGWGREQFF
TRBD1,TRBJ2-3,TRBV19,NA,TGTGCCACCACCCTCGGGACAGCGAAGACAGATACGCAGTATTTT,CATTLGTAKTDTQYF
TRBD1,TRBJ2-5,TRBV18,NA,TGTGCCAGCTCACCACAGGGGGCTGAGACCCAGTACTTC,CASSPQGAETQYF
TRBD1,TRBJ1-2,TRBV7-9,NA,TGTGCCAGCAGCCTACAGGGGGCGCTTTCCTATGGCTACACCTTC,CASSLQGALSYGYTF
NA,TRBJ2-3,TRBV14,NA,TGTGCCAGCAGCCGGAATACAAGAGATACGCAGTATTTT,CASSRNTRDTQYF
NA,TRBJ2-7,TRBV5-1,NA,TGCGCCAGCAGCCCGGGCCAACATATCTACGAGCAGTACTTC,CASSPGQHIYEQYF
NA,TRBJ1-2,TRBV7-3,NA,TGTGCCAGCAGCTTAATCAGGGTGGAGGCCACCTTC,CASSLIRVEATF
NA,TRBJ1-5,TRBV10-2,NA,TGCGCCAGCAGCGATGGGGGGGGCCGTCAGCCCCAGCATTTT,CASSDGGGRQPQHF
TRBD2,TRBJ2-7,TRBV6-1,NA,TGTGCCAGCTTCCTGGGGGGACTAGCGGCAGAGCAGTACTTC,CASFLGGLAAEQYF